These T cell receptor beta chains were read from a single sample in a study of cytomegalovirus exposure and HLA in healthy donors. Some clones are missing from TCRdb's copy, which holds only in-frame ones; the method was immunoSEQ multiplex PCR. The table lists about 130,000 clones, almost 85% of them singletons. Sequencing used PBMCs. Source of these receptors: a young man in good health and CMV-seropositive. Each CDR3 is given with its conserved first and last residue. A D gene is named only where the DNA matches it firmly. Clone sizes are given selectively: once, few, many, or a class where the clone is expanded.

CDR3nt: TGTGCCAGCAGCTTACGGGGGGGGGTGAACAATGAGCAGTTCTTC
CDR3aa: CASSLRGGVNNEQFF
j_gene: TRBJ2-1
v_gene: TRBV7-3
d_gene: TRBD2
abundance: NA

CDR3nt: TGTGCCAGCAACCCCGACGGGGTCCACGAGCAGTACTTC
CDR3aa: CASNPDGVHEQYF
j_gene: TRBJ2-7
v_gene: TRBV7-9
d_gene: NA
abundance: NA

CDR3nt: TGTGCCAGCAGCTTGGCGGTGGGACTAGCTGGGGAGACCCAGTACTTC
CDR3aa: CASSLAVGLAGETQYF
j_gene: TRBJ2-5
v_gene: TRBV5-5
d_gene: TRBD2
abundance: NA

CDR3nt: TGTGCCAGCAGCCCCCGACAGGGAATTAAGGAGCAGTACTTC
CDR3aa: CASSPRQGIKEQYF
j_gene: TRBJ2-7
v_gene: TRBV9
d_gene: TRBD1
abundance: NA

CDR3nt: TGTGCCAGCAGCCCGCTCGGTACCTCTCCGTACGAGCAGTACTTC
CDR3aa: CASSPLGTSPYEQYF
j_gene: TRBJ2-7
v_gene: TRBV7-9
d_gene: NA
abundance: NA

CDR3nt: TGTGCCACCAGCAGAGATCCCCTCGGGGAGCTGTTTTTT
CDR3aa: CATSRDPLGELFF
j_gene: TRBJ2-2
v_gene: TRBV15
d_gene: NA
abundance: NA

CDR3nt: TGTGCCCTCCGGCGCAGGGAGAACACTGAAGCTTTCTTT
CDR3aa: CALRRRENTEAFF
j_gene: TRBJ1-1
v_gene: TRBV5-6
d_gene: NA
abundance: NA

CDR3nt: NA
CDR3aa: CASSPQSLRAGELFF
j_gene: TRBJ2-2
v_gene: TRBV18
d_gene: NA
abundance: NA

CDR3nt: TGTGCCAGCTCACCACCCCAGGGGAACACTGAAGCTTTCTTT
CDR3aa: CASSPPQGNTEAFF
j_gene: TRBJ1-1
v_gene: TRBV18
d_gene: NA
abundance: NA

CDR3nt: TGCGCCAGCAGCTTGGGCCTCGCGGGGTTGTACAATGAGCAGTTCTTC
CDR3aa: CASSLGLAGLYNEQFF
j_gene: TRBJ2-1
v_gene: TRBV5-1
d_gene: NA
abundance: NA

CDR3nt: TGTGCCAGCAGTGGAGCGGGGACCTACGAGCAGTACTTC
CDR3aa: CASSGAGTYEQYF
j_gene: TRBJ2-7
v_gene: TRBV25-1
d_gene: TRBD2
abundance: once

CDR3nt: TGTGCCAGCTTCTTGGACAGAAATACTTACGAGCAGTACTTC
CDR3aa: CASFLDRNTYEQYF
j_gene: TRBJ2-7
v_gene: TRBV18
d_gene: NA
abundance: NA

CDR3nt: TGTGCCAGCAGTGAATATCGGGGTAGCGGGAACGCCGGGGAGCTGTTTTTT
CDR3aa: CASSEYRGSGNAGELFF
j_gene: TRBJ2-2
v_gene: TRBV25-1
d_gene: TRBD2
abundance: NA